A single sample gave rise to the 27 T cell receptor beta chains below, sequenced in a study of control samples from healthy donors and cancer patients (TCRdb year 2020). The library was prepared using the immunoSEQ multiplex PCR assay. TCRdb carries this immuneACCESS record with in-frame sequences only. Its versions omit some clonotypes, under half of them owing to an unresolved V gene in the studies checked, with the rest unexplained. Present in this sample are 120,000 to 150,000 clones, roughly nine tenths of which were seen just once. The ten largest clones take up more than 6.5% of the sample. The sample was blood. These receptor sequences come from a man younger than 30 in good health.

V is TRBV6-5 and J is TRBJ1-1, with a possible D match to TRBD1 (6 bases). Trimming shortened V by 3 bases and J by 1 base, and 9 bases separated the two germline ends. The CDR3 runs 14 residues. Germline V lookup: CDR1 MNHEY, CDR2 SVGAGI. CDR3 in DNA: TGTGCCAGCAGTTATCAGGGGAAGAACACTGAAGCTTTCTTT. Translation: CASSYQGKNTEAFF.

The chain has TRBV28 and TRBJ1-4; D not certain. V lost 4 bases to trimming and J lost 0 bases, with 9 bases between them. This CDR3 is 15 amino acids long. In germline, CDR1 is MDHEN, CDR2 SYDVKM. The CDR3, as DNA: TGTGCCAGCAGTTCCACAGATGCAACTAATGAAAAACTGTTTTTT. This sequence encodes CASSSTDATNEKLFF.

V is TRBV5-6 and J is TRBJ1-2; no clear D gene. The ends were cut back, 4 bases at V and 2 bases at J, with 6 bases in the middle. The germline V gene has CDR1 SGHDT and CDR2 YYEEEE. The CDR3 covers 12 residues. The CDR3 loop is CASSTENYGYTF. In DNA, the CDR3 is TGTGCCAGCAGCACAGAGAACTATGGCTACACCTTC. The full variable domain, its missing parts supplied by reference TRBV5-6 and TRBJ1-2, is DAGVTQSPTHLIKTRGQQVTLRCSPKSGHDTVSWYQQALGQGPQFIFQYYEEEERQRGNFPDRFSGHQFPNYSSELNVNALLLGDSALYLCASSTENYGYTFGSGTRLTVV.

This chain links TRBV19 with TRBJ2-7; 8 bases agree with TRBD1. Trimming cost V 2 bases and J 6 bases; bases outside gene matches: 12. The CDR3 covers 16 residues. Germline CDR1 LNHDA, CDR2 SQIVND (reference sequence). DNA of the CDR3: TGTGCCAGTAGTATAACCACGACAGGGGCCTCTAGCGAGCAGTACTTC. Amino acids: CASSITTTGASSEQYF.

The chain employs TRBV4-1 and TRBJ2-7, with 9 bases fitting TRBD1. Germline CDR1 is MGHRA and CDR2 is YSYEKL. V trimming: 1 base; J trimming: 3 bases; junction bases outside the gene matches: 4. The CDR3 runs 15 residues. CDR3 nucleotide sequence: TGCGCCAGCAGCCAAGTAGGGACAGGGCTCTACGAGCAGTACTTC. Translation gives CASSQVGTGLYEQYF.

The CDR3 bases are TGTGCCAGTGGACCGACGGGGGGCGAGACCCAGTACTTC. Encoded protein: CASGPTGGETQYF. J is TRBJ2-5 and V is TRBV19; TRBD2 is a possible D gene (7 bases). Trimming shortened V by 8 bases and J by 5 bases, and 15 bases separated the two germline ends. The CDR3 runs to 13 residues. Germline assignment: CDR1 LNHDA and CDR2 SQIVND (reference sequence).

The chain uses TRBV4-1 and TRBJ2-7; 9 bases are a match to TRBD2. CDR3 length equals 15 residues. The V segment lost 4 bases and the J segment 3 bases; nucleotides outside the gene matches: 7. In germline, CDR1 is MGHRA, CDR2 YSYEKL. In DNA, the CDR3 is TGCGCCAGCAGCCCTGCCGCGGGGGGGGTCTACGAGCAGTACTTC. This codes for CASSPAAGGVYEQYF.

The CDR3: CASTVSNADTQYF. Here the CDR3 DNA reads TGTGCCAGCACTGTTTCTAACGCGGATACGCAGTATTTT. This sequence joins TRBV6-5 and TRBJ2-3; no clear D. The ends were cut back, 7 bases at V and 6 bases at J, with 14 bases in the middle. Germline-derived CDR1 and CDR2 are MNHEY and SVGAGI. The CDR3 is 13 residues long.

This clone was seen only once. The chain employs TRBV5-6 and TRBJ1-1; a possible D gene is TRBD1 (5 bases). The length of the CDR3 is 13 residues. Trimming shortened V by 3 bases and J by 8 bases, and 14 bases separated the two germline ends. CDR1 and CDR2 (germline): SGHDT, YYEEEE. The CDR3 loop reads CASSSGGVWEAFF. The CDR3 DNA is TGTGCCAGCAGCTCCGGGGGTGTCTGGGAAGCTTTCTTT.

This chain uses TRBV9 with TRBJ2-2; 11 bases align to TRBD2. The V gene's germline CDR1 is SGDLS and CDR2 YYNGEE. This CDR3 is built from 22 residues. Germline trimming cut 3 bases from V and 0 bases from J; bases unmatched to any gene: 19. The CDR3 nucleotides are TGTGCCAGCAGCGCCAGAGGTTGGGGGCGCCTAGCGGGGGGCCCGAACACCGGGGAGCTGTTTTTT. It specifies CASSARGWGRLAGGPNTGELFF.

The chain links TRBV2 to TRBJ2-3; a possible D gene is TRBD1 (5 bases). This CDR3 contains 13 residues. Germline CDR1 SNHLY, CDR2 FYNNEI. Deletions cut 7 bases from V and 2 bases from J, with 10 bases between. CDR3: CASTRQTTDTQYF. In DNA, the CDR3 is TGTGCCAGCACAAGACAGACCACAGATACGCAGTATTTT.

The rearrangement joins TRBV27 to TRBJ2-7; 8 positions match TRBD1. CDR3 size: 16 residues. V shed 3 bases and J 1 base; nucleotides not matched to a gene: 8. Germline-derived CDR1 and CDR2 are MNHEY and SMNVEV (reference sequence). The CDR3 DNA follows: TGTGCCAGCAGTTTCGCCGGGACAGGAGTATCCTACGAGCAGTACTTC. This gives the protein CASSFAGTGVSYEQYF.

This clone was detected only once. This sequence joins TRBV7-3 and TRBJ2-1; D may be TRBD2 (6 bases). This CDR3 has 13 residues. From germline, CDR1 is SGHTA and CDR2 FQGTGA. The germline V and J ends were trimmed by 6 bases and 10 bases, with 16 bases remaining between them. CDR3 sequence: CASSQSGVEEQFF. The CDR3 DNA reads TGTGCCAGCAGTCAGTCGGGAGTCGAAGAGCAGTTCTTC. Together with reference TRBV7-3 and TRBJ2-1, the CDR3 gives the full variable domain: GAGVSQTPSNKVTEKGKYVELRCDPISGHTALYWYRQSLGQGPEFLIYFQGTGAADDSGLPNDRFFAVRPEGSVSTLKIQRTERGDSAVYLCASSQSGVEEQFFGPGTRLTVL.

This chain uses TRBV9 with TRBJ2-5; D call uncertain. CDR1 SGDLS and CDR2 YYNGEE come from the germline V gene. This CDR3 has 12 residues. V dropped 1 base and J dropped 5 bases, with 6 bases sitting between them. The CDR3 region is CASSVPRETQYF. CDR3 sequence (DNA): TGTGCCAGCAGCGTACCGAGGGAGACCCAGTACTTC. Drawing the rest from reference TRBV9 and TRBJ2-5, the complete variable domain is DSGVTQTPKHLITATGQRVTLRCSPRSGDLSVYWYQQSLDQGLQFLIQYYNGEERAKGNILERFSAQQFPDLHSELNLSSLELGDSALYFCASSVPRETQYFGPGTRLLVL.

The chain couples TRBV20-1 to TRBJ2-5, with D hard to call. CDR1 and CDR2 from the germline V gene are DFQATT and SNEGSKA (reference sequence). V was pared by 6 bases and J by 2 bases, with 7 bases between. The CDR3 has 11 residues. CDR3 sequence (DNA): TGCAGTGCGACATTACAAGAGACCCAGTACTTC. It specifies CSATLQETQYF.

The V and J genes are TRBV6-5 and TRBJ1-1, with D possibly matching TRBD1 (6 bases). Trimming took off 8 bases at V and 2 bases at J, with 12 bases between the two ends. The CDR3 length is 13 residues. The germline CDR1 and CDR2 sequences are MNHEY and SVGAGI. CDR3 DNA: TGTGCCAGCTGGGGGGCGATTAACACTGAAGCTTTCTTT. This encodes CASWGAINTEAFF.

The chain joins TRBV3-1 (or the pseudogene TRBV3-2) to TRBJ1-2; D is unresolved. The CDR3 sequence is 11 residues long. From germline, CDR1 is LGHDT and CDR2 YNNKEL (reference sequence). Trimming stripped 3 bases from V and 9 bases from J, with 8 bases between. CDR3 sequence: CASSHAASYTF. The CDR3 DNA reads as TGTGCCAGCAGCCACGCAGCCAGCTACACCTTC.

This clone was seen a single time. This rearrangement joins TRBV19 to TRBJ2-7; D may be TRBD2 (5 bases). CDR3 length equals 13 residues. V was cut by 0 bases and J by 10 bases, with 13 bases left in between. The germline V gene encodes CDR1 LNHDA and CDR2 SQIVND (reference sequence). The CDR3 region has the DNA TGTGCCAGTAGTATAGACAGTACGGGAACACAGTACTTC. This encodes CASSIDSTGTQYF.

The V call is TRBV5-1, the J call TRBJ1-5, with 9 bases that match TRBD1. CDR1 and CDR2 from the germline V gene are SGHRS and YFSETQ. The V and J ends lost 0 bases and 6 bases, in that order; junction bases with no gene match: 4. This CDR3 comprises 15 residues. The CDR3 coding sequence is TGCGCCAGCAGCTTGGGGGACAGGGACCTTCAGCCCCAGCATTTT. This codes for CASSLGDRDLQPQHF.

The J gene is TRBJ2-7, the V gene TRBV5-6; D uncertain. Germline V lookup: CDR1 SGHDT, CDR2 YYEEEE. With 4 bases removed from V and 1 base from J, the gap between germline ends came to 9 bases. CDR3 length equals 13 residues. This CDR3 is CASSLVHSYEQYF. CDR3 DNA: TGTGCCAGCAGCCTGGTACATTCCTACGAGCAGTACTTC.

The chain links TRBV4-1 to TRBJ2-1, with D uncertain. V lost 0 bases and J 3 bases, leaving 9 bases between the germline ends. The CDR3 is 15 amino acids. Germline CDR1 reads MGHRA; CDR2 reads YSYEKL. CDR3 bases: TGCGCCAGCAGCCAAGATTCGACAAACTACAATGAGCAGTTCTTC. This sequence encodes CASSQDSTNYNEQFF.

This rearrangement joins TRBV20-1 to TRBJ2-5, with D possibly matching TRBD1 (5 bases). V shed 3 bases and J shed 5 bases, with 13 bases lying between them. Germline lookup yields CDR1 DFQATT and CDR2 SNEGSKA (reference sequence). The CDR3 has 13 residues. CDR3 in amino acids: CSASLVGLETQYF. In nucleotides, the CDR3 is TGCAGTGCTAGTTTGGTGGGGCTCGAGACCCAGTACTTC.

This sequence joins TRBV28 and TRBJ1-4; no definite D call. The CDR3 has 11 residues. From germline, CDR1 is MDHEN and CDR2 SYDVKM. The V and J ends lost 6 bases and 8 bases respectively, with 7 bases between them. The CDR3 sequence: CASRAREKLFF. CDR3 coding DNA: TGTGCCAGCAGGGCGCGGGAAAAACTGTTTTTT.

The chain combines TRBV11-2 with TRBJ2-7, with 8 bases aligning to TRBD1. Unmatched junction bases numbered 3, after V lost 5 bases and J lost 6 bases. The germline CDR1 and CDR2 sequences are SGHAT and FQNNGV. CDR3 length: 12 amino acids. The CDR3 spells CASSHGQGEQYF. The CDR3 DNA reads TGTGCCAGCAGCCATGGACAGGGCGAGCAGTACTTC.

This CDR3 is CASSQDGGQGREQFF. Written as DNA, the CDR3 is TGTGCCAGCAGCCAAGACGGGGGACAGGGACGGGAGCAGTTCTTC. The chain recombines TRBV4-2 with TRBJ2-1; TRBD1 agrees at 9 bases. This CDR3 is built from 15 residues. The V gene end was trimmed by 0 bases and the J gene end by 10 bases; junction bases not matched to a gene: 7. Germline values: CDR1 LGHNA, CDR2 YNFKEQ.

The chain links TRBV6-1 to TRBJ2-1, with D tentatively TRBD1 or TRBD2 (7 bases each). The CDR3 has 16 amino acids. Trimming took 0 bases from V and 3 from J, leaving 12 bases between them. Germline loops: CDR1 MNHNS, CDR2 SASEGT. This CDR3 is CASSEAGGGGYNEQFF. DNA for the CDR3: TGTGCCAGCAGTGAAGCGGGAGGGGGCGGCTACAATGAGCAGTTCTTC.

This sequence joins TRBV5-1 and TRBJ1-5, with D unclear. The CDR3 totals 11 residues. V was pared by 4 bases and J by 4 bases, with 3 bases between. The germline gives CDR1 SGHRS, CDR2 YFSETQ. The DNA of the CDR3 is TGCGCCAGCAGCCCTAATCAGCCCCAGCATTTT. It translates to CASSPNQPQHF.